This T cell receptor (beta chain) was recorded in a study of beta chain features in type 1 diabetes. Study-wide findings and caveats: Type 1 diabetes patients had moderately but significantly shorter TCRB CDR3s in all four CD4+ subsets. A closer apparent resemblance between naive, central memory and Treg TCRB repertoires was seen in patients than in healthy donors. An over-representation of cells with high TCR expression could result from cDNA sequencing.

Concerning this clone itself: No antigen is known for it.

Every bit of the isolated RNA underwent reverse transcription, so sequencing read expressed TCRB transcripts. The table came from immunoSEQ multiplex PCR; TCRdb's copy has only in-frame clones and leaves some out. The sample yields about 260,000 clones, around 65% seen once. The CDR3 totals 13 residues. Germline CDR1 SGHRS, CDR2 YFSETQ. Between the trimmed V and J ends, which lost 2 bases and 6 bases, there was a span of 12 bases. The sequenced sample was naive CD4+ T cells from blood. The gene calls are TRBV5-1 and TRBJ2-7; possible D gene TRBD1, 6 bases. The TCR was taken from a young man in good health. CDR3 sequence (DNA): TGCGCCAGCAGCTTCTCCGACAGGTCCGAGCAGTACTTC. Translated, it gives CASSFSDRSEQYF.